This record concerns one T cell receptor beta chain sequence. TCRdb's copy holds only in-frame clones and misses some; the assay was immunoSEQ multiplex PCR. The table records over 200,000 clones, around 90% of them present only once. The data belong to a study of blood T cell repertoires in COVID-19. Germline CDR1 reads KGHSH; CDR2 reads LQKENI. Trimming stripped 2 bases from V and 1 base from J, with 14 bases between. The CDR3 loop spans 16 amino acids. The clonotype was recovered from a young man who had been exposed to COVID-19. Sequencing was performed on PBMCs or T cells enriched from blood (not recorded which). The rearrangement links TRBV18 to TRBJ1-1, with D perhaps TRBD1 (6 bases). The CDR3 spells CASSPNQGKENTEAFF. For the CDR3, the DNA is TGTGCCAGCTCACCAAACCAGGGGAAGGAGAACACTGAAGCTTTCTTT.